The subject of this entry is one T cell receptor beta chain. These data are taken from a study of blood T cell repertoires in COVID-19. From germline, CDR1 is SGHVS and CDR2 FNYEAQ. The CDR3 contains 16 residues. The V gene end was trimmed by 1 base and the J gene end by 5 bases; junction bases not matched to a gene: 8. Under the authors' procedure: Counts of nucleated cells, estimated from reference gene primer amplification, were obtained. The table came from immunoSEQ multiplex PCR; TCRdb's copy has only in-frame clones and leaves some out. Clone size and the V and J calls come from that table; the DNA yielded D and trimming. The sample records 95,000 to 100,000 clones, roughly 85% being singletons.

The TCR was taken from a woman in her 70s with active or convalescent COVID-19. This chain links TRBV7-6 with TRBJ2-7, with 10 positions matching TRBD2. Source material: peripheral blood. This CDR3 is CASSLVGLAGENEQYF. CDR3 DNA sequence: TGTGCCAGCAGCTTAGTAGGCCTAGCGGGAGAGAACGAGCAGTACTTC.